Listed below are T cell receptor beta chains from one sample, sequenced in a study of cytomegalovirus exposure and HLA in healthy donors. Some clones are missing from TCRdb's copy, which holds only in-frame ones; the method was immunoSEQ multiplex PCR. The repertoire holds approximately 190,000 clones, roughly 80% seen once, with 6.3% in the top ten. The sample taken for sequencing was PBMCs. Every receptor here comes from a man aged 35-49 years in good health and CMV-seropositive. Each CDR3 is given with its conserved first and last residue. D genes are given only for firm matches. Clone sizes are given selectively: once, few, many, or a class where the clone is expanded.

TGTGCCAGCAGCCTCACAGGGAGGGATGAGCAGTTCTTC	CASSLTGRDEQFF	13	TRBJ2-1	NA	NA	TRBV28
TGCGCCAGCAGCCAAGACGGAGGGTCTAAGCGGTCTGAAGCTTTCTTT	CASSQDGGSKRSEAFF	16	TRBJ1-1	NA	NA	TRBV4-1
TGCGCCAGCAGCCCTAACCCGGGACAGGTCAATCAGCCCCAGCATTTT	CASSPNPGQVNQPQHF	16	TRBJ1-5	NA	TRBD1	TRBV5-1
TGTGCCAGCAGCGCCAGGGTATCAGATACGCAGTATTTT	CASSARVSDTQYF	13	TRBJ2-3	NA	NA	TRBV9
TGTGCCAGCAGCCGAGGGGGCGATACAATTGGGAGCACAGATACGCAGTATTTT	CASSRGGDTIGSTDTQYF	18	TRBJ2-3	few	TRBD1	TRBV7-8
TGTGCCAGCAGTTTAAGGGGGGGACGGCAGCCCCAGCATTTT	CASSLRGGRQPQHF	14	TRBJ1-5	NA	NA	TRBV27
TGTGCCAGCAGCGGGAGGGGGGGTGAGCAGTTCTTC	CASSGRGGEQFF	12	TRBJ2-1	NA	NA	TRBV7-3
TGTGCCAGCAGCCCCGGAGGTTCAGTCATCGGCTACACCTTC	CASSPGGSVIGYTF	14	TRBJ1-2	once	NA	TRBV7-9
TGTGCCAGCAGCTTAGCGCAGGACACCCATAATTCACCCCTCCACTTT	CASSLAQDTHNSPLHF	16	TRBJ1-6	few	NA	TRBV7-2
TGTGCCAGCAGTGGATTAGCGGGGGCGCCCACAGATACGCAGTATTTT	CASSGLAGAPTDTQYF	16	TRBJ2-3	NA	TRBD2	TRBV6-4
TGCGCCAGCAGCCCGACAGGGGCTGGGGCCAACGTCCTGACTTTC	CASSPTGAGANVLTF	15	TRBJ2-6	few	TRBD1	TRBV5-1
TGTGCCAGCAGTTTATCAGCGGCGGGGCAGGGCGATGGCTACACCTTC	CASSLSAAGQGDGYTF	16	TRBJ1-2	NA	NA	TRBV27
TGCAGCGTTGATTCCGGGGACGAGCAGTACTTC	CSVDSGDEQYF	11	TRBJ2-7	few	NA	TRBV29-1
TGTGCCTGGAGTGGACAGTTAAGCTCCTACGAGCAGTACTTC	CAWSGQLSSYEQYF	14	TRBJ2-7	NA	NA	TRBV30
TGTGCCAGCAGCCTCCAGGGCAGCAACACTGAAGCTTTCTTT	CASSLQGSNTEAFF	14	TRBJ1-1	NA	NA	TRBV5-6
TGTGCCAGTAGTATGGGCCCCAAGACTTTCTTT	CASSMGPKTFF	11	TRBJ1-1	NA	NA	TRBV19
TGTGCCAGCAGTTTATCCGTTAACTATGGCTACACCTTC	CASSLSVNYGYTF	13	TRBJ1-2	NA	NA	TRBV27
TGTGCCAGTAGTTCTCACAGGGGGCCCCGCTATGGCTACACCTTC	CASSSHRGPRYGYTF	15	TRBJ1-2	NA	TRBD1	TRBV19
TGTGCCAGCAGTTTAGGGACAGGGAAGTCGTGGGATAATAGCTATGGCTACACCTTC	CASSLGTGKSWDNSYGYTF	19	TRBJ1-2	NA	TRBD1	TRBV28
TGCAGCGTTCCGACAGGGACATCCTACGAGCAGTACTTC	CSVPTGTSYEQYF	13	TRBJ2-7	once	TRBD1	TRBV29-1
TGTGCCAGTAGCTTCGGTGAGGGAGGCGAAGCTTTCTTT	CASSFGEGGEAFF	13	TRBJ1-1	few	NA	TRBV19
TGCGCCAGCAGCCAAGGGGCATTGGGGGGAGGCGGAAACACCATATATTTT	CASSQGALGGGGNTIYF	17	TRBJ1-3	NA	NA	TRBV4-3
TGTGCCAGCAGCACCCTCACCCCGGGACAGGGGGCGGCCGGGGAGCTGTTTTTT	CASSTLTPGQGAAGELFF	18	TRBJ2-2	NA	TRBD1	TRBV7-8
TGTGCCAGCAGTTATGGACAGTCGAGCGAGCAGTACTTC	CASSYGQSSEQYF	13	TRBJ2-7	once	NA	TRBV6-5
TGCGCCAGCAGCTTGGGTACTTGGTCACCCCTCCACTTT	CASSLGTWSPLHF	13	TRBJ1-6	NA	NA	TRBV5-1
TGTGCCTGGAGCCTCGGGACTTACTCTGGGGCCAACGTCCTGACTTTC	CAWSLGTYSGANVLTF	16	TRBJ2-6	once	NA	TRBV30
TGCGCCAGCACCAACAGGGGCCTCAATCAGCCCCAGCATTTT	CASTNRGLNQPQHF	14	TRBJ1-5	NA	TRBD1	TRBV10-2
TGTGCCGTCGGGACAGGGGAACGCTACACCTTC	CAVGTGERYTF	11	TRBJ1-2	NA	TRBD1	TRBV30
TGTGCCAGCGCCTGGGGGACAGGGGCCTACGAGCAGTACTTC	CASAWGTGAYEQYF	14	TRBJ2-7	NA	TRBD1	TRBV7-2
TGTGCCAGCACCCCTCTTGGAGGGGGCGTCTACGAGCAGTACTTC	CASTPLGGGVYEQYF	15	TRBJ2-7	NA	NA	TRBV5-6
TGTGCCAGCAGCTTAGCGCCAGGGTTCAATGAAAAACTGTTTTTT	CASSLAPGFNEKLFF	15	TRBJ1-4	NA	NA	TRBV7-8
TGTGCCAGCAGCTATGGAACGACGGGGAACCTTAACACTGAAGCTTTCTTT	CASSYGTTGNLNTEAFF	17	TRBJ1-1	NA	NA	TRBV7-9
TGCGCCAGCAGCTTGGGGACAAGAGAGACCCAGTACTTC	CASSLGTRETQYF	13	TRBJ2-5	NA	NA	TRBV5-1
TGTGCCAGTAGGGGACAGGTTGGTATTAACACTGAAGCTTTCTTT	CASRGQVGINTEAFF	15	TRBJ1-1	NA	TRBD1	TRBV19
TGTGCCAGCACCCAACTAGCGGGGGGGCTCCAAACCGGGGAGCTGTTTTTT	CASTQLAGGLQTGELFF	17	TRBJ2-2	NA	TRBD2	TRBV28
TGTGCCAGCAGCTTAATCGGCGGGGGGGTAGGAGAGACCCAGTACTTC	CASSLIGGGVGETQYF	16	TRBJ2-5	few	TRBD2	TRBV7-3
TGCAGCGTCAGGGGGCCTCGGATGAACACTGAAGCTTTCTTT	CSVRGPRMNTEAFF	14	TRBJ1-1	NA	TRBD1	TRBV29-1
TGTGCCAGTATGGGACAGTCAGAGACCCAGTACTTC	CASMGQSETQYF	12	TRBJ2-5	NA	TRBD1	TRBV27
TGTGCCAGCAGTTGGGCAGGCCCAGTTGGAGCTTTCTTT	CASSWAGPVGAFF	13	TRBJ1-1	NA	NA	TRBV27
TGTGCCAGCAGCATGACTAGTTCGAGGGAGACCCAGTACTTC	CASSMTSSRETQYF	14	TRBJ2-5	once	NA	TRBV11-2
TGCAGCGTTGAAGATGAACAGGGTGACGAGCAGTACTTC	CSVEDEQGDEQYF	13	TRBJ2-7	NA	NA	TRBV29-1